This TCR beta chain was captured by sequencing in a study of technical replicates of blood from several donors. There are 13 residues in the CDR3. The V end lost 6 bases, the J end lost 1 base, and 9 bases lay between the germline ends. Per the germline V gene, CDR1 is MGHDK and CDR2 is SYGVNS. The table came from immunoSEQ multiplex PCR; TCRdb's copy has only in-frame clones and leaves some out. This sample has about 15,000 clones, with approximately 90% found just once. This TCR derives from a human donor in good health. Input material: PBMCs. V and J are TRBV25-1 and TRBJ2-5, with no clear D. CDR3: CASRRGSQETQYF. CDR3 nucleotides: TGTGCCAGCAGAAGAGGATCCCAAGAGACCCAGTACTTC.